The TCR beta chain under discussion was sequenced for a study of shared clonotypes between healthy human individuals. The germline V and J ends were trimmed by 2 bases and 6 bases, with 7 bases remaining between them. Germline values: CDR1 MGHRA, CDR2 YSYEKL. The length of the CDR3 is 13 residues. Cells designated naive CD8 were CD45RO-negative and were positively selected for CCR7, with terminally differentiated effector memory CD45RA+ cells excluded. The data were produced by immunoSEQ multiplex PCR, yet TCRdb's version contains in-frame clones alone and is incomplete. The table includes 760,000 or so clones, 90% to 97% detected once.

This sequence was found in a man younger than 40 in good health. This chain joins TRBV4-1 and TRBJ1-4, with no clear D. Specimen: naive CD8+ T cells sorted from blood. The CDR3 coding sequence is TGCGCCAGCAGCCAACAAACCGATGAAAAACTGTTTTTT. Protein: CASSQQTDEKLFF.